One T cell receptor beta chain is described in this entry. The antigen remains undetermined. The germline gives CDR1 KGHSH, CDR2 LQKENI. With 6 bases clipped from V and 2 bases from J, the junction kept 14 bases outside the gene matches. This CDR3 is 17 amino acids long. The sample comes from a study of T cell responses to AZD1222 COVID-19 vaccine. Clones were read by immunoSEQ multiplex PCR, and TCRdb kept only the in-frame ones, dropping some. The sample has fewer than 300,000 clones, approximately 93% seen once. The study's findings and limits: Among the donors, most were white British and more were female, and clonal diversity was possibly underestimated.

The V call is TRBV18, the J call TRBJ2-7, with 9 bases aligning to TRBD2. The receptor was isolated from an adult in good health. Here the sequenced sample was peripheral blood, taken on day 0 of AZD1222 vaccination. CDR3: CASSLGVSGTSPYEQYF. The CDR3 DNA sequence: TGTGCCAGCTCCCTTGGGGTTTCCGGGACTAGCCCCTACGAGCAGTACTTC.